This T cell receptor beta chain is from a study of early stage breast cancer tumors. Study-level background: ER+/PR+/HER2- status applied to about 70% of the 16 invasive breast tumors. Study-level results: Unsorted bulk genomic DNA sequencing lacked pairing and functional marker data. Tumors had roughly 2.4-fold higher T cell density and higher clonality than adjacent normal breast tissue.

Concerning this clone: Its antigen is unidentified.

Losses at the gene ends were 3 bases for V and 3 bases for J; bases not matched to a gene: 5. CDR1 and CDR2 (germline): SGDLS, YYNGEE. The CDR3 length is 15 residues. Profiled with immunoSEQ multiplex PCR; TCRdb holds only in-frame clones, not every one. This sample has fewer than 80,000 clones, with 80% found just once. The specimen was blood. V is TRBV9 and J is TRBJ1-1; 10 bases match TRBD1. This receptor was obtained from a person aged 35-50 years with breast cancer. CDR3 in DNA: TGTGCCAGCAGCGGAGGGGGACAGGGGCACACTGAAGCTTTCTTT. Translating gives CASSGGGQGHTEAFF.